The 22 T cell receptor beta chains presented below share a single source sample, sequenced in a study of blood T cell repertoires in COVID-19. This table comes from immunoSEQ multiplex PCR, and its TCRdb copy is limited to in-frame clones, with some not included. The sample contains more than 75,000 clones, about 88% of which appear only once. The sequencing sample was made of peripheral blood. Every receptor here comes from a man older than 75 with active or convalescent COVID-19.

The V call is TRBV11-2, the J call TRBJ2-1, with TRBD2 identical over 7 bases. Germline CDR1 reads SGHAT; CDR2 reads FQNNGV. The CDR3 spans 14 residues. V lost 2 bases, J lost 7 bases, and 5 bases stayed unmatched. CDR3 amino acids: CASSLQGRVNEQFF. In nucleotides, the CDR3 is TGTGCCAGCAGCTTACAAGGGAGGGTGAATGAGCAGTTCTTC.

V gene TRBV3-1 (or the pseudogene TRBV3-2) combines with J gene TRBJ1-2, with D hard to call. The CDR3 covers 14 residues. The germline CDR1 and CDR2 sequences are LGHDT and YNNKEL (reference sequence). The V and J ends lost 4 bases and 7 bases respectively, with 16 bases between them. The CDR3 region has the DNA TGTGCCAGCAGCCCGAAACTGGACTCTGTTGGCTACACCTTC. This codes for CASSPKLDSVGYTF.

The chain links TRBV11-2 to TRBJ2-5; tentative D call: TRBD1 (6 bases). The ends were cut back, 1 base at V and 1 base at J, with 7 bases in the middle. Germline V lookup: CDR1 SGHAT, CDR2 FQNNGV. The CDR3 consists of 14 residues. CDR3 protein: CASSLAGAQETQYF. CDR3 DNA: TGTGCCAGCAGCTTAGCAGGGGCCCAAGAGACCCAGTACTTC.

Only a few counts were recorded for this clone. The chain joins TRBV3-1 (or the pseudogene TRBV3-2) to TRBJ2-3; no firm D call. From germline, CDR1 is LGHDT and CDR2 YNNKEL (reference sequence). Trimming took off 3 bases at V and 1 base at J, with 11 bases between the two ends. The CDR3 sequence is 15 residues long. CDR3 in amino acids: CASSHLRTGTDTQYF. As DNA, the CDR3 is TGTGCCAGCAGCCATCTCCGCACGGGCACAGATACGCAGTATTTT.

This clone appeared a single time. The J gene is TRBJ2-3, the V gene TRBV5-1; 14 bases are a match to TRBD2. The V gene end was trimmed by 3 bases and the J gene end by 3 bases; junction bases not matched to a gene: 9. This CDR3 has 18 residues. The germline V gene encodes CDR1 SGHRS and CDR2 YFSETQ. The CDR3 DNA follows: TGCGCCAGCAGCTCCACCGGGACTAGCGGGAGTGGGACAGATACGCAGTATTTT. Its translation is CASSSTGTSGSGTDTQYF.

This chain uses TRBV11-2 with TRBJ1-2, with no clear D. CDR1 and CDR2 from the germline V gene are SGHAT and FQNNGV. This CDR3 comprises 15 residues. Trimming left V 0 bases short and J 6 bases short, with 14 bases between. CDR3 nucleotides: TGTGCCAGCAGCTTAGAACCGGGAGGTAGTCATGGCTACACCTTC. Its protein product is CASSLEPGGSHGYTF.

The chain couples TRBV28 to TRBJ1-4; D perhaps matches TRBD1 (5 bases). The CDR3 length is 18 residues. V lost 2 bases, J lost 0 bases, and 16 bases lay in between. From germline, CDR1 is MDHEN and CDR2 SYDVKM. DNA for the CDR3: TGTGCCAGCAGTTTAGCGCTTTCGGGGGGAGCAACTAATGAAAAACTGTTTTTT. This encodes CASSLALSGGATNEKLFF.

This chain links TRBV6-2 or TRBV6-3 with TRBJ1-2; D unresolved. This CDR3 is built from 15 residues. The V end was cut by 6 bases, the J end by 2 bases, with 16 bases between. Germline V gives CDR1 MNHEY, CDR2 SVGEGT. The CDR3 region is CASSLWANGNYGYTF. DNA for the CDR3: TGTGCCAGCAGCCTCTGGGCCAACGGCAACTATGGCTACACCTTC.

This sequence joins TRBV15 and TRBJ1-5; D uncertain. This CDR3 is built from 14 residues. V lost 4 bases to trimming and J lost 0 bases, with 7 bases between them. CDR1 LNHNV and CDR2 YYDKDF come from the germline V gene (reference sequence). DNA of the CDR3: TGTGCCACCAGCATCCCAGGTAGCAATCAGCCCCAGCATTTT. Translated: CATSIPGSNQPQHF. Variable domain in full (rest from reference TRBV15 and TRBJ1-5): DAMVIQNPRYQVTQFGKPVTLSCSQTLNHNVMYWYQQKSSQAPKLLFHYYDKDFNNEADTPDNFQSRRPNTSFCFLDIRSPGLGDTAMYLCATSIPGSNQPQHFGDGTRLSIL.

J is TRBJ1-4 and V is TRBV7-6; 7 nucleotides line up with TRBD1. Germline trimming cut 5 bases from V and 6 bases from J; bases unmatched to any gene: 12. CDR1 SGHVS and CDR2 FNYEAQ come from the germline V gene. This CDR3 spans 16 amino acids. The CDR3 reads CASSPQLDRADEKLFF. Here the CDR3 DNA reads TGTGCCAGCAGCCCACAATTAGACAGGGCCGATGAAAAACTGTTTTTT. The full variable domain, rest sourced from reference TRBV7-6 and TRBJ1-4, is GAGVSQSPRYKVTKRGQDVALRCDPISGHVSLYWYRQALGQGPEFLTYFNYEAQQDKSGLPNDRFSAERPEGSISTLTIQRTEQRDSAMYRCASSPQLDRADEKLFFGSGTQLSVL.

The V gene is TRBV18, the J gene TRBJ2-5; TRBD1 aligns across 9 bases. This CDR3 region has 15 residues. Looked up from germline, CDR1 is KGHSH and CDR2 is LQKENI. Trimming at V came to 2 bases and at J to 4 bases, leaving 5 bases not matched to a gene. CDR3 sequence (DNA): TGTGCCAGCTCACCAACAGGGGGCGAAGGAGAGACCCAGTACTTC. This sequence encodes CASSPTGGEGETQYF.

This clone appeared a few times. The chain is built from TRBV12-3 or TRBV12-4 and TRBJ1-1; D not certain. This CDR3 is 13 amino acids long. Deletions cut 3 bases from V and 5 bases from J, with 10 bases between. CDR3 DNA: TGTGCCAGCAGTTTTGTCCGGGGTACTGAAGCTTTCTTT. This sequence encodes CASSFVRGTEAFF.

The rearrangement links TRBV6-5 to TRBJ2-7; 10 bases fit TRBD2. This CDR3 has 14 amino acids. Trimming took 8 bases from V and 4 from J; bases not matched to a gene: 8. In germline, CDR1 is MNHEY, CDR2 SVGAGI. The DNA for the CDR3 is TGTGCCAGCCAGAAGCGGGAGGGCCCTTACGAGCAGTACTTC. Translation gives CASQKREGPYEQYF.

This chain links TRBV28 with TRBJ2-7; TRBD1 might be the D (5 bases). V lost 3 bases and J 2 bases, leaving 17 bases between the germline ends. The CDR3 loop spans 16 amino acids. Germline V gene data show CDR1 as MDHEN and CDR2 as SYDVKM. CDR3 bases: TGTGCCAGCAGTTTTACCTACGACAGACAGACCTACGAGCAGTACTTC. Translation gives CASSFTYDRQTYEQYF.

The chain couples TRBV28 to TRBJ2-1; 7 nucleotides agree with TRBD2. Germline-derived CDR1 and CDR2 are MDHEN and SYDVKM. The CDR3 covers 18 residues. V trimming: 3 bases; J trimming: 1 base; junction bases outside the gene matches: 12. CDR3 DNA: TGTGCCAGCAGTTTTCCACGGGGCGGGAGAGGATCCTACAATGAGCAGTTCTTC. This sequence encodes CASSFPRGGRGSYNEQFF.

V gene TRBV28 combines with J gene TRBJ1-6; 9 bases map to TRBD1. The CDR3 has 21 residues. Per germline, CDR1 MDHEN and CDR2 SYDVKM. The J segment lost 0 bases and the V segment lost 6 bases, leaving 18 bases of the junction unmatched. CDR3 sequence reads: CASRYSPGQGPMSSYNSPLHF. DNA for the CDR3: TGTGCCAGCAGATATTCGCCGGGACAGGGCCCCATGAGCTCCTATAATTCACCCCTCCACTTT.

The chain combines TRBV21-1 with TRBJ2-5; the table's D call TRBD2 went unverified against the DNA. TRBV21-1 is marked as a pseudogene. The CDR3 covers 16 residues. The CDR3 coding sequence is TGTGCCAGCAGCAAAGCGGGGCTAGCGGGAGAGGAGACCCAGTACTTC. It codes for CASSKAGLAGEETQYF.

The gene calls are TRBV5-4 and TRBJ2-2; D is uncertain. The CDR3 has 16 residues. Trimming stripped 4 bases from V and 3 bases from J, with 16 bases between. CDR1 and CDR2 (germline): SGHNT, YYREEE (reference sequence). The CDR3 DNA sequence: TGTGCCAGCAGCCTTCGGGTCACCAGAGACACCGGGGAGCTGTTTTTT. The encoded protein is CASSLRVTRDTGELFF.

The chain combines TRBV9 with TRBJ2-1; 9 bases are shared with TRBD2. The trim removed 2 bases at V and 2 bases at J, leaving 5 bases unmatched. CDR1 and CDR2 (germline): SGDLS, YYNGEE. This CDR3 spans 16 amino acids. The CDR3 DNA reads TGTGCCAGCAGCGTGCTAGCGGGGCAGACCTACAATGAGCAGTTCTTC. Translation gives CASSVLAGQTYNEQFF.

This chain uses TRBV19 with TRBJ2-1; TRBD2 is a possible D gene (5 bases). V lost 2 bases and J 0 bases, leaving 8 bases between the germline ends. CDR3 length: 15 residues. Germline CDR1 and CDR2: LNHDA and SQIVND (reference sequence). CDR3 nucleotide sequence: TGTGCCAGTAGTATACTAGAGGGCTCCTACAATGAGCAGTTCTTC. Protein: CASSILEGSYNEQFF.

The CDR3 loop reads CASGGGQGSTYEQYF. In nucleotides, the CDR3 is TGTGCCAGCGGGGGGGGACAGGGTAGTACCTACGAGCAGTACTTC. J is TRBJ2-7 and V is TRBV2, with TRBD1 identical over 9 bases. This CDR3 has 15 amino acids. The V gene end was trimmed by 8 bases and the J gene end by 2 bases; junction bases not matched to a gene: 10. The germline V gene has CDR1 SNHLY and CDR2 FYNNEI.

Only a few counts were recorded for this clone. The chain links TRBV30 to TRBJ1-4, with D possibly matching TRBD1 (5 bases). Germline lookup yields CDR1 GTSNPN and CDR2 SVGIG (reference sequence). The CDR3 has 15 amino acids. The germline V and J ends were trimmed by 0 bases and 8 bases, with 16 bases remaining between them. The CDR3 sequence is CAWSVLGTSREKLFF. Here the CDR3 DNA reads TGTGCCTGGAGTGTATTGGGGACTTCGCGGGAAAAACTGTTTTTT.